This T cell receptor (beta chain) was recorded in a study of T cells in narcolepsy (dated by TCRdb to 2017 to 2018). With regard to the full study: Patients with narcolepsy type 1 or type 2 (NT1, NT2) and healthy control donors were enrolled in the study. Autoreactive T cells targeting hypocretin neuron self-antigens (hypocretin, TRIB2) were sought in narcolepsy patients, and TCR Vbeta sequencing was used to track clonotypes in blood and CSF. Results and caveats for the whole study, not just this receptor: Plots that compared CSF and blood CD4+ T cell clonotypes from the same patient highlighted HCRT-specific and TRIB2-specific autoreactive clonotypes. Numbers of sequenced blood memory CD4+ clonotypes were comparable, averaging roughly 37,000 in patients and approximately 30,000 in controls. According to the report, autoreactive clonotypes were detected serially in the blood of the same patients and of different patients, but not in healthy controls. No sequences matching autoreactive T cell clones were present in some of the blood memory CD4+ repertoires from patients and controls.

Memory CD4+ T cells were sorted ex vivo from peripheral blood of narcolepsy patients and healthy controls for TCR Vbeta sequencing. Comments on this clone: No cognate antigen has been identified for it. No base qualities exist here, and no much larger clone lies one base off it.

Trimming takes 10 bases from V and 8 bases from J, and the germline ends sit 17 bases apart. The CDR3 covers 12 residues, taking in both the cysteine and the phenylalanine. Of all the DNA, just the CDR3 is kept, 36 bases in frame from base 1. For CDR1 and CDR2, the germline V gene (reference sequence) lists MNHEY and SMNVEV. Receptor amplification or capture employed the immunoSEQ multiplex PCR assay. Drawn from immuneACCESS, this table holds only the in-frame rearrangements with V and J called that TCRdb kept. Clones are partly lost; checked studies trace under half to an unresolved V gene and leave the rest unexplained. This sample gives some 30,000 clones in total; approximately 80% of them show up just once. Over 1% of the sample is held by the ten biggest clonotypes.

The sequence links TRBV27 to TRBJ1-2, with the D gene not clear enough to name. The sequence derives from a human donor with narcolepsy. Sequenced sample: CD45RA- memory CD4+ T cells from PBMCs. The cell subset or site label, read with the paper, signifies: memory T cells sorted ex vivo from peripheral blood. CDR3 region: CATATASGGYTF. Read as DNA, the sequence is TGTGCCACTGCGACGGCAAGTGGGGGCTACACCTTC.